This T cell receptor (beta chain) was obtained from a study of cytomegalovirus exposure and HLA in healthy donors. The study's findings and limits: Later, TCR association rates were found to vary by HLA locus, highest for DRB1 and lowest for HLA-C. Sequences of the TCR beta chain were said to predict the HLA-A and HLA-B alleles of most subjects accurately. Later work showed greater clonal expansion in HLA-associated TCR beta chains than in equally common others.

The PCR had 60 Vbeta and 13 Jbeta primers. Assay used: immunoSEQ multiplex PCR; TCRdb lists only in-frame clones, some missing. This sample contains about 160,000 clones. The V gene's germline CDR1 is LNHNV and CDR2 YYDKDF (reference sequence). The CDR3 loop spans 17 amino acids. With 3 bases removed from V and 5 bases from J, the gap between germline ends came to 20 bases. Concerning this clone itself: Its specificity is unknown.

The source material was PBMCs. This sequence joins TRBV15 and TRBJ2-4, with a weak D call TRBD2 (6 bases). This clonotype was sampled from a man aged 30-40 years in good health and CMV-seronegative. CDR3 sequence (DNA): TGTGCCACCAGCAGTTCAAGCGGTGGGGGGAATGAAAACATTCAGTACTTC. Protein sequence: CATSSSSGGGNENIQYF.